Following are 15 T cell receptor beta chains from one sample sequenced in a study of T cell repertoires in cytomegalovirus infection. No cognate antigen is known for these TCRs. TCRdb processed the reads anew with MiXCR; each CDR3 protein has one entry. The repertoire holds roughly 340,000 distinct CDR3 sequences, with roughly 29% as singletons. The sample here was cultured PBMCs, taken from culture after CMV antigen stimulation. Receptors originate from a human donor in good health (CMV status not recorded). Some clones in this sample may be carry-over from other donors' samples.

This clonotype appeared many times. The chain carries TRBV12-3 or TRBV12-4 and TRBJ2-5; either TRBD1 or TRBD2 may supply D (5 bases each). With 1 base removed from V and 0 bases from J, the gap between germline ends came to 6 bases. CDR3 size: 14 residues. In nucleotides, the CDR3 is TGTGCCAGCAGTTTAGGGGGGTACCAAGAGACCCAGTACTTC. Its translation: CASSLGGYQETQYF.

This clonotype was seen more than once but under ten times. This chain links TRBV10-2 with TRBJ2-2, with TRBD2 identical over 9 bases. Trimming took 2 bases from V and 14 from J; bases not matched to a gene: 9. This CDR3 contains 14 residues. Per the germline V gene, CDR1 is WSHSY and CDR2 is SAAADI. CDR3 bases: TGCGCCAGCAGTGAGCGGAGCGGGAGGACGAGTCTGTTTTTT. The encoded protein is CASSERSGRTSLFF.

This rearrangement joins TRBV2 to TRBJ2-1; D unresolved. V dropped 7 bases and J dropped 6 bases, with 13 bases sitting between them. The germline V gene encodes CDR1 SNHLY and CDR2 FYNNEI. This CDR3 is built from 13 residues. CDR3 nucleotide sequence: TGTGCCAGCACGGAGCTAACAACCAATGAGCAGTTCTTC. As protein: CASTELTTNEQFF.

This clonotype showed up just a few times. The chain employs TRBV11-2 and TRBJ2-3; 11 nucleotides align to TRBD2. The germline gives CDR1 SGHAT, CDR2 FQNNGV. The J segment lost 6 bases and the V segment lost 0 bases, leaving 5 bases of the junction unmatched. CDR3 size: 16 residues. DNA for the CDR3: TGTGCCAGCAGCTTAGAGCTAGCGGGGGGCTCTGATACGCAGTATTTT. This sequence encodes CASSLELAGGSDTQYF.

This clonotype was counted a few times. The V call is TRBV29-1, the J call TRBJ1-2; no reliable D call. There are 13 residues in the CDR3. From germline, CDR1 is SQVTM and CDR2 ANQGSEA. V dropped 2 bases and J dropped 2 bases, with 9 bases sitting between them. The CDR3 protein is CSVETAPNYGYTF. The CDR3, as DNA: TGCAGCGTTGAAACCGCACCGAACTATGGCTACACCTTC.

The V call is TRBV20-1, the J call TRBJ2-5; the D gene is possibly TRBD1 (6 bases). Germline V lookup: CDR1 DFQATT, CDR2 SNEGSKA (reference sequence). CDR3 length equals 13 residues. Deletions cut 3 bases from V and 1 base from J, with 9 bases between. The CDR3 here is CSASRTAQETQYF. The CDR3 nucleotides are TGCAGTGCTAGTCGGACAGCCCAAGAGACCCAGTACTTC.

The chain recombines TRBV5-6 with TRBJ1-3; D gene unclear. Looked up from germline, CDR1 is SGHDT and CDR2 is YYEEEE. Trimming took off 4 bases at V and 0 bases at J, with 14 bases between the two ends. CDR3 length equals 16 residues. CDR3 region: CASSAPGSNSGNTIYF. CDR3 nucleotides: TGTGCCAGCAGCGCCCCGGGCTCCAACTCTGGAAACACCATATATTTT.

This clonotype was picked up one time. The chain links TRBV20-1 to TRBJ1-1; tentative D call: TRBD1 (6 bases). Trimming stripped 5 bases from V and 1 base from J, with 20 bases between. The CDR3 sequence is 16 residues long. Germline values: CDR1 DFQATT, CDR2 SNEGSKA (reference sequence). The CDR3 sequence is CSAVRDTGSPNTEAFF. For the CDR3, the DNA is TGCAGTGCTGTCCGGGACACAGGGAGCCCGAACACTGAAGCTTTCTTT.

The rearrangement joins TRBV6-1 to TRBJ1-1; the D is unclear. Germline V gene sequence: CDR1 MNHNS, CDR2 SASEGT. The CDR3 extends over 13 amino acids. V lost 4 bases, J lost 3 bases, and 9 bases lay in between. The CDR3 spells CASSGREDTEAFF. DNA for the CDR3: TGTGCCAGCAGTGGGAGGGAGGACACTGAAGCTTTCTTT.

This clonotype was seen only a few times. The chain carries TRBV4-1 and TRBJ2-1; TRBD2 matches at 9 bases. There are 19 residues in the CDR3. J gave up 2 bases and V 0 bases, and 11 bases lay outside the gene matches. Germline V gene lookup returns CDR1 MGHRA and CDR2 YSYEKL. The CDR3 coding sequence is TGCGCCAGCAGCCAAGAAGGCGGGGGGGAGCGGTCACCCTACAATGAGCAGTTCTTC. Encoded protein: CASSQEGGGERSPYNEQFF.

V gene TRBV20-1 combines with J gene TRBJ2-2; TRBD2 aligns across 14 bases. CDR3 size: 15 residues. Unmatched junction bases numbered 5, after V lost 6 bases and J lost 5 bases. Germline V gene data show CDR1 as DFQATT and CDR2 as SNEGSKA (reference sequence). The CDR3 reads CSAPTSGRATGELFF. CDR3 DNA: TGCAGTGCACCGACTAGCGGGAGGGCGACCGGGGAGCTGTTTTTT.

This clonotype has more than one count but fewer than ten. The gene calls are TRBV12-3 or TRBV12-4 and TRBJ2-5; D not certain. The length of the CDR3 is 14 residues. Trimming removed 5 bases at V and 1 base at J, with 11 bases between. This CDR3 is CASSHRVLQETQYF. As DNA, the CDR3 is TGTGCCAGCAGTCACCGGGTTCTCCAAGAGACCCAGTACTTC.

The chain links TRBV6-1 to TRBJ2-3, with TRBD1 as a possible D gene (6 bases). V was trimmed by 6 bases and J by 2 bases, leaving 9 bases between them. The germline CDR1 and CDR2 sequences are MNHNS and SASEGT. The CDR3 has 13 amino acids. The CDR3, as DNA: TGTGCCAGCAGAGGACAGAACACAGATACGCAGTATTTT. Residues: CASRGQNTDTQYF.

This clonotype occurred many times. The chain uses TRBV10-3 and TRBJ2-7, with D maybe TRBD2 (6 bases). This CDR3 is 15 amino acids long. Germline lookup yields CDR1 ENHRY and CDR2 SYGVKD. The germline V and J ends were trimmed by 0 bases and 3 bases, with 12 bases remaining between them. The DNA for the CDR3 is TGTGCCATCAGTGAGTCGGGGGGAGCAGTCTACGAGCAGTACTTC. It encodes CAISESGGAVYEQYF.

The chain couples TRBV7-2 to TRBJ1-5, with D maybe TRBD1 (6 bases). This CDR3 comprises 15 residues. V lost 0 bases and J 1 base, leaving 7 bases between the germline ends. CDR1 SGHTA and CDR2 FQGNSA come from the germline V gene. The CDR3 nucleotides are TGTGCCAGCAGCTTAGCAGGGGGGAGCAATCAGCCCCAGCATTTT. Translating it yields CASSLAGGSNQPQHF.